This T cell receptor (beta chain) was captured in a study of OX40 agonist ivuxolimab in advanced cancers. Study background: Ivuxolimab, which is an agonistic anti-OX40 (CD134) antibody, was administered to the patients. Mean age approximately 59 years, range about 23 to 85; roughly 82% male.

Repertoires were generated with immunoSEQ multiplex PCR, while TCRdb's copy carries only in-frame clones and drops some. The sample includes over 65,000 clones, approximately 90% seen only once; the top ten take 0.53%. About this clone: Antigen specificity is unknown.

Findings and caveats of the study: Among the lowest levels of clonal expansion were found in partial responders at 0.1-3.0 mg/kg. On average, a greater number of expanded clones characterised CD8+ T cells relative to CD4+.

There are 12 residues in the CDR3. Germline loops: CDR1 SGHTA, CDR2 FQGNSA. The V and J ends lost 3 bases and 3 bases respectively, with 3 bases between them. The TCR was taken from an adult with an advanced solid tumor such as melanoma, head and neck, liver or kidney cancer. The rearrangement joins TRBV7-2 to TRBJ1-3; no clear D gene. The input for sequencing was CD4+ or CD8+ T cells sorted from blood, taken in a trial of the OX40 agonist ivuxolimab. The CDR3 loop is CASSLDGNTIYF. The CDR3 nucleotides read TGTGCCAGCAGCTTGGATGGAAACACCATATATTTT.